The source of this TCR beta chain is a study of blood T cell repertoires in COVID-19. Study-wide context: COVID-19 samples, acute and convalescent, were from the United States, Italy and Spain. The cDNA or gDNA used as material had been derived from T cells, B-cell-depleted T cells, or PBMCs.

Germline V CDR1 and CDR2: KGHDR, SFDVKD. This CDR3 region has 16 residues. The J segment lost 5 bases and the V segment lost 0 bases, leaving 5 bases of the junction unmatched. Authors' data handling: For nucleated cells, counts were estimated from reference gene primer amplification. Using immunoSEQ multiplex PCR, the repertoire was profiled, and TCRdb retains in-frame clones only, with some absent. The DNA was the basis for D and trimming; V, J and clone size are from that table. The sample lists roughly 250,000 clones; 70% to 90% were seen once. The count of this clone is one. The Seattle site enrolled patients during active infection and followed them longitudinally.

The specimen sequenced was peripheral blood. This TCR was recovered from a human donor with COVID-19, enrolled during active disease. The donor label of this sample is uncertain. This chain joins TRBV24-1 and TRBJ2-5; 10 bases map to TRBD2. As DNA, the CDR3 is TGTGCCACCAGTGATTTGACTAGCGGGGTGATTGAGACCCAGTACTTC. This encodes CATSDLTSGVIETQYF.